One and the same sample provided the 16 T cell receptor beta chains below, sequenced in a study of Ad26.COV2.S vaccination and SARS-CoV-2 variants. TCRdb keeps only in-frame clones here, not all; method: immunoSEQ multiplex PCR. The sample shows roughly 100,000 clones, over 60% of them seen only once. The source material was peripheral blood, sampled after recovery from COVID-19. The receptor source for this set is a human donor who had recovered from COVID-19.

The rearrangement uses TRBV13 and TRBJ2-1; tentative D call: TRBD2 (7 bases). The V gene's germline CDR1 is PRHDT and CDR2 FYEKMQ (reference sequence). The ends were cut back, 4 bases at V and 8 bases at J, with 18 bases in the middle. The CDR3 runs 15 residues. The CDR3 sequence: CASSYSGGGGDEQFF. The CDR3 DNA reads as TGTGCCAGCAGCTATTCGGGGGGCGGTGGAGATGAGCAGTTCTTC.

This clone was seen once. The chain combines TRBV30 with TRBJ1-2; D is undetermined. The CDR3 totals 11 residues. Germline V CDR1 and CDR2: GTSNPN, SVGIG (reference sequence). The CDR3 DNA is TGTGCGTCAGTAGCTAACTATGGCTACACCTTC. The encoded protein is CASVANYGYTF.

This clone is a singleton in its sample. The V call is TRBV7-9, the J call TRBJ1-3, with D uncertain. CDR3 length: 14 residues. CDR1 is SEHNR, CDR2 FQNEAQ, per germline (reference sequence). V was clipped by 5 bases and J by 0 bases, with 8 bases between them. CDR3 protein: CASSDRSSGNTIYF. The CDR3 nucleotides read TGTGCCAGCAGCGACCGAAGCTCTGGAAACACCATATATTTT.

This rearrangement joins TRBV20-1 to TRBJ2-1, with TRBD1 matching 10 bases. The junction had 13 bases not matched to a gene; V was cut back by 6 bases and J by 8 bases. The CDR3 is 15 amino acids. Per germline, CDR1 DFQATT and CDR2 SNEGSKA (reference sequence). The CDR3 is CSASRWDRGVDEQFF. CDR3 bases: TGCAGTGCAAGTAGGTGGGACAGGGGAGTGGATGAGCAGTTCTTC.

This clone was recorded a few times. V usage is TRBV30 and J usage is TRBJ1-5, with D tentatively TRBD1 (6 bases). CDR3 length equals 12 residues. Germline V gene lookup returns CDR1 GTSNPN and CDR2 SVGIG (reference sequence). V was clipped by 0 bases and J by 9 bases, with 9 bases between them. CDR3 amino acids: CAWSVQGMPQHF. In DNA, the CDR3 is TGTGCCTGGAGTGTACAGGGAATGCCCCAGCATTTT.

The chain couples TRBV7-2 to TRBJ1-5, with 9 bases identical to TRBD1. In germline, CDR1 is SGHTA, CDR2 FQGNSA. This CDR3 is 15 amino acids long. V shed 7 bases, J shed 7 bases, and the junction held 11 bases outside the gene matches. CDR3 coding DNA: TGTGCCAGCACTGCGGGACAGGGATCGGGGCAGCCCCAGCATTTT. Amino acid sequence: CASTAGQGSGQPQHF.

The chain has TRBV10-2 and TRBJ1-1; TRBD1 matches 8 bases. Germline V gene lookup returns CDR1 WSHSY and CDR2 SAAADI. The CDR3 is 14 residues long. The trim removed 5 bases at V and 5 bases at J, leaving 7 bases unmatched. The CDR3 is CASSKGQVVTEAFF. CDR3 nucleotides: TGCGCCAGCAGTAAGGGACAGGTGGTGACTGAAGCTTTCTTT.

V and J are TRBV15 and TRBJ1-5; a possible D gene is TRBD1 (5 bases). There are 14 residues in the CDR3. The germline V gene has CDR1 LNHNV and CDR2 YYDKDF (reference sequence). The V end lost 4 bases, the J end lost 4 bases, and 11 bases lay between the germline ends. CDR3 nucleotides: TGTGCCACCAGCAAACGTGCAGGGAATCAGCCCCAGCATTTT. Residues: CATSKRAGNQPQHF.

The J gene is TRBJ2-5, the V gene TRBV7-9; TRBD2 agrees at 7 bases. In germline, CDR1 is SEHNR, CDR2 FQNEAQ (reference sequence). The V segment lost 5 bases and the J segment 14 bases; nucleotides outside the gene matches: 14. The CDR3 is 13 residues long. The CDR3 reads CASSPTAGVAFYF. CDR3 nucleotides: TGTGCCAGCAGCCCGACGGCGGGGGTGGCTTTTTACTTC.

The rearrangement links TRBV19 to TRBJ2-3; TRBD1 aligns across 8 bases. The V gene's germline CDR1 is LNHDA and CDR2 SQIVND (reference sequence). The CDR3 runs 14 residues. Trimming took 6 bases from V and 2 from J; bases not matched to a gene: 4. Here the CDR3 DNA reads TGTGCCAGTAGCGACAGGGGTTCCACAGATACGCAGTATTTT. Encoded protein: CASSDRGSTDTQYF.

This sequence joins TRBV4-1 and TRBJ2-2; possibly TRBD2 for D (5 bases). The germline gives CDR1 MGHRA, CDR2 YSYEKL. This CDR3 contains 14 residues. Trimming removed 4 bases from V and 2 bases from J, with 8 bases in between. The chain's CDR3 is CASSLGENTGELFF. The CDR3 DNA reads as TGCGCCAGCAGCCTGGGAGAAAACACCGGGGAGCTGTTTTTT.

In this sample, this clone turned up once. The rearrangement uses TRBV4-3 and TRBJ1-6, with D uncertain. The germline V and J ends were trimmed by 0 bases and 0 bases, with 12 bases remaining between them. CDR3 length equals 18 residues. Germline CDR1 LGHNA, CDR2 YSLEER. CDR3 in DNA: TGCGCCAGCAGCCAAGAATACGGATTGAGCTCCTATAATTCACCCCTCCACTTT. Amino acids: CASSQEYGLSSYNSPLHF.

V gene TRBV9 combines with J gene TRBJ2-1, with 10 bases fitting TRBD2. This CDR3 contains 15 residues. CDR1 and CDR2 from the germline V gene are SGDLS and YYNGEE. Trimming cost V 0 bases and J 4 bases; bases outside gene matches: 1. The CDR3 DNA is TGTGCCAGCAGCGTAGGTAGCGGGGGGTACAATGAGCAGTTCTTC. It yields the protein CASSVGSGGYNEQFF.

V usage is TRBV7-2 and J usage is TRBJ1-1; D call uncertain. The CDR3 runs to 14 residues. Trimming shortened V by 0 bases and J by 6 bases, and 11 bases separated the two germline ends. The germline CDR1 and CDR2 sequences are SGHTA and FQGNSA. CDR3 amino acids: CASSLAKFFPEAFF. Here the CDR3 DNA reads TGTGCCAGCAGCTTAGCTAAATTTTTCCCTGAAGCTTTCTTT.

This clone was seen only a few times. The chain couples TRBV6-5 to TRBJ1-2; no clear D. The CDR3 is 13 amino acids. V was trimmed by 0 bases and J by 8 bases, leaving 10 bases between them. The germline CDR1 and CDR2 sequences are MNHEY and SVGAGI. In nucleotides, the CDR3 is TGTGCCAGCAGTTACTCGAGGGAGTCCGGCTACACCTTC. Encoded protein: CASSYSRESGYTF.

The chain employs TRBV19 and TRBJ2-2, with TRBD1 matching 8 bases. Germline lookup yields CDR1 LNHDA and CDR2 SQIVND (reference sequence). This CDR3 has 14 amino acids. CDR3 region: CASRGPARTGELFF. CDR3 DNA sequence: TGTGCATCCAGGGGGCCGGCGAGAACCGGGGAGCTGTTTTTT.